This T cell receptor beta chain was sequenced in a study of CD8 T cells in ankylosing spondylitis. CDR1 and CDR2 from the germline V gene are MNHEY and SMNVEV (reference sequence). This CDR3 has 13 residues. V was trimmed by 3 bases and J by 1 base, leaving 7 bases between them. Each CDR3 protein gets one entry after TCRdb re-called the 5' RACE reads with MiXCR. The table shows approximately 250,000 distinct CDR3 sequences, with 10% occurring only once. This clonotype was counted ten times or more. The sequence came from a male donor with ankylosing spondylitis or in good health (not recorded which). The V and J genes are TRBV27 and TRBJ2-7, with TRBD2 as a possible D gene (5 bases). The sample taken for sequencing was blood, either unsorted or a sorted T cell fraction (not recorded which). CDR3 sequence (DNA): TGTGCCAGCAGTTTGAGGGAGTCCTACGAGCAGTACTTC. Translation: CASSLRESYEQYF.